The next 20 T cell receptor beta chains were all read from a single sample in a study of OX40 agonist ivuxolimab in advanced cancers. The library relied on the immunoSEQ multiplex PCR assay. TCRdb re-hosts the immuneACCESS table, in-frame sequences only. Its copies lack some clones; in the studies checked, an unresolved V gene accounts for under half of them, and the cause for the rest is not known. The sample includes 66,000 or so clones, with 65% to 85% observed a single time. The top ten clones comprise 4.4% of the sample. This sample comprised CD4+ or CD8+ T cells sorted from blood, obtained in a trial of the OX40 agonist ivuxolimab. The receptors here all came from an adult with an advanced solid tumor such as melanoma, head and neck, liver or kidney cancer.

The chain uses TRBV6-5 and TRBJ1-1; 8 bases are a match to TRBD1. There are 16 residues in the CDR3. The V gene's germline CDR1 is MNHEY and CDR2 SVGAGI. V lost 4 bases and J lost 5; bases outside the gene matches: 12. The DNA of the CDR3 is TGTGCCAGCAGTTCCGTCAGTCAGGGGGCGGGAACTGAAGCTTTCTTT. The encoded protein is CASSSVSQGAGTEAFF.

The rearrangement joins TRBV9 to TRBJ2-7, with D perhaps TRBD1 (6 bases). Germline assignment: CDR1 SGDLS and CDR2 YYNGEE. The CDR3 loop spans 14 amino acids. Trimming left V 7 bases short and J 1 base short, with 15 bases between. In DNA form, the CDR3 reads TGTGCCAGCGGACTGACAGGTACTTCCTACGAGCAGTACTTC. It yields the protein CASGLTGTSYEQYF.

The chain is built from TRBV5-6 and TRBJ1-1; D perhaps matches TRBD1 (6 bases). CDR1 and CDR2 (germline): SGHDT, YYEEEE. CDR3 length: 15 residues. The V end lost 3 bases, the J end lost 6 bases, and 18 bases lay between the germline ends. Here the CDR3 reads CASSSYGGLDPEAFF. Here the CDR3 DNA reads TGTGCCAGCAGCTCTTATGGGGGCCTCGACCCTGAAGCTTTCTTT.

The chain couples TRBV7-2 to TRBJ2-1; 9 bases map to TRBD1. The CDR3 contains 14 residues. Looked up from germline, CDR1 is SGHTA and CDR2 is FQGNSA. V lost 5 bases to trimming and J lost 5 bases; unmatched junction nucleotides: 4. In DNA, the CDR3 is TGTGCCAGCAGCGACAGACAGGGGGACAATGAGCAGTTCTTC. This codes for CASSDRQGDNEQFF.

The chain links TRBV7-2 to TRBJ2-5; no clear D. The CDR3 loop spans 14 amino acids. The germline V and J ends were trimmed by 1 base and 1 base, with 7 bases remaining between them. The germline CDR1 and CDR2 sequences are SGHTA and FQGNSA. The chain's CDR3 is CASSLVPAQETQYF. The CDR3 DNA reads TGTGCCAGCAGCTTAGTTCCAGCCCAAGAGACCCAGTACTTC.

CDR3 coding DNA: TGCGCCAGCAGCTTGGTTGCGGGCTTCACAGATACGCAGTATTTT. The encoded protein is CASSLVAGFTDTQYF. J is TRBJ2-3 and V is TRBV5-1; possibly TRBD2 for D (5 bases). The germline V gene has CDR1 SGHRS and CDR2 YFSETQ. The V end was cut by 0 bases, the J end by 2 bases, with 10 bases between. The CDR3 runs 15 residues.

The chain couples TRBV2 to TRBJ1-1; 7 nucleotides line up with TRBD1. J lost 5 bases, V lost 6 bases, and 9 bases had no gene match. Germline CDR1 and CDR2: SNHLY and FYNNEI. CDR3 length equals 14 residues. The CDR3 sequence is CASRETGEWTEAFF. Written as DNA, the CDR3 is TGTGCCAGCAGGGAAACAGGGGAATGGACTGAAGCTTTCTTT.

Written as DNA, the CDR3 is TGTGCCAGCAGCAGAAAGGCAGAGACCTATAATTCACCCCTCCACTTT. This encodes CASSRKAETYNSPLHF. V gene TRBV27 combines with J gene TRBJ1-6; D is ambiguous. There are 16 residues in the CDR3. The germline V and J ends were trimmed by 6 bases and 2 bases, with 14 bases remaining between them. Germline CDR1 is MNHEY and CDR2 is SMNVEV (reference sequence).

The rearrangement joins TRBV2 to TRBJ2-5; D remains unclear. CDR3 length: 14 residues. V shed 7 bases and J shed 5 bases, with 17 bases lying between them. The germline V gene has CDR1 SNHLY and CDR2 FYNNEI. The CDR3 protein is CASTAADSLETQYF. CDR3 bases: TGTGCCAGCACCGCCGCAGACTCCCTTGAGACCCAGTACTTC.

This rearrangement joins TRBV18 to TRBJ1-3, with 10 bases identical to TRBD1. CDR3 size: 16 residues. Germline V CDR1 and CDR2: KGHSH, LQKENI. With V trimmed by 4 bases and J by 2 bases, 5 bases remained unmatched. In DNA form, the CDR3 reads TGTGCCAGCTCACAATCCGGGACAGGGGCTGGAAACACCATATATTTT. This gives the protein CASSQSGTGAGNTIYF.

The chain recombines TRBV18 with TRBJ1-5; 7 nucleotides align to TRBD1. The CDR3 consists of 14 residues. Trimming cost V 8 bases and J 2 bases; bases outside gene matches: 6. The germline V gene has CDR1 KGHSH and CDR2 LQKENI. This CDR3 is CASRNTGGNQPQHF. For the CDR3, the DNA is TGTGCCAGCCGTAACACAGGGGGCAATCAGCCCCAGCATTTT.

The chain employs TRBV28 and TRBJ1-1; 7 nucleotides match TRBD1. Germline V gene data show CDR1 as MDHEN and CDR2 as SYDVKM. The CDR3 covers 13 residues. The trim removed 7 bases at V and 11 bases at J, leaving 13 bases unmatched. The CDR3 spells CASTPDRAKRAFF. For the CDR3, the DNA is TGTGCCAGCACTCCCGACAGGGCGAAACGGGCTTTCTTT. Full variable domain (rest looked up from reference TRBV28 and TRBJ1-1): DVKVTQSSRYLVKRTGEKVFLECVQDMDHENMFWYRQDPGLGLRLIYFSYDVKMKEKGDIPEGYSVSREKKERFSLILESASTNQTSMYLCASTPDRAKRAFFGQGTRLTVV.

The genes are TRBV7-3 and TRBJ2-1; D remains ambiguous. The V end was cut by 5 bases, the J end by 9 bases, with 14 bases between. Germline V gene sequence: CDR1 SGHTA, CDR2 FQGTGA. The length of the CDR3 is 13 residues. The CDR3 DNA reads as TGTGCCAGCAGCGTCCGGGCTGTAAGTGAGCAGTTCTTC. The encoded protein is CASSVRAVSEQFF. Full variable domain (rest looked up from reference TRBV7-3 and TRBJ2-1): GAGVSQTPSNKVTEKGKYVELRCDPISGHTALYWYRQSLGQGPEFLIYFQGTGAADDSGLPNDRFFAVRPEGSVSTLKIQRTERGDSAVYLCASSVRAVSEQFFGPGTRLTVL.

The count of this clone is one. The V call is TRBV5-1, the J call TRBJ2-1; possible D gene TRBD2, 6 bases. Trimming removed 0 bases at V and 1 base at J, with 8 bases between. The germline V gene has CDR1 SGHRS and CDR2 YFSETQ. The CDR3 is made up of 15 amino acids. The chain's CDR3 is CASSLDGTSYNEQFF. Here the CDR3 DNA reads TGCGCCAGCAGCTTGGATGGGACTTCCTACAATGAGCAGTTCTTC.

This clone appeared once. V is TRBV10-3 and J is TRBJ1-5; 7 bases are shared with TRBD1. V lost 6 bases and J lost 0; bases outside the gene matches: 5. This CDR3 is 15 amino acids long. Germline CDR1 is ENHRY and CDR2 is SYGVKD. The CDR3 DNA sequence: TGTGCCATCAGAGAGACAGGGAATAGCAATCAGCCCCAGCATTTT. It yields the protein CAIRETGNSNQPQHF.

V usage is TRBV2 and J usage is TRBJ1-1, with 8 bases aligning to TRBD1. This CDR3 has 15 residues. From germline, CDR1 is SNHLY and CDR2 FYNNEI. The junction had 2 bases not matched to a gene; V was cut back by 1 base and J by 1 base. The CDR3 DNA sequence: TGTGCCAGCAGTGAAGTGCAGGGGGCGAACACTGAAGCTTTCTTT. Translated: CASSEVQGANTEAFF.

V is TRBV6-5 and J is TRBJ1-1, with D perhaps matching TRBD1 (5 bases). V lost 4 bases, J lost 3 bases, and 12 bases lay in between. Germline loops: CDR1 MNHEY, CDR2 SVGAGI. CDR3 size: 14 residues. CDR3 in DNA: TGTGCCAGCAGTTTCGGAGGGGCCTACACTGAAGCTTTCTTT. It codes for CASSFGGAYTEAFF.

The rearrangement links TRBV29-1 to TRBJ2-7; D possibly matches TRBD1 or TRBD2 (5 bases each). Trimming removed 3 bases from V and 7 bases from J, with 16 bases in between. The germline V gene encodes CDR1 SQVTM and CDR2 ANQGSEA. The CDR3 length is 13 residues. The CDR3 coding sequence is TGCAGCGTTGAGACCGGGACCGGGTTTGAGCAGTACTTC. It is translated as CSVETGTGFEQYF.

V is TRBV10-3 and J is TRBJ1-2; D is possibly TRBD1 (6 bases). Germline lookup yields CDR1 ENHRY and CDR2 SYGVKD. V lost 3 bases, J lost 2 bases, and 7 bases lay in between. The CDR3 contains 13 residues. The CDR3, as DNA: TGTGCCATCAGTGATAGGGGGAACTATGGCTACACCTTC. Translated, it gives CAISDRGNYGYTF.

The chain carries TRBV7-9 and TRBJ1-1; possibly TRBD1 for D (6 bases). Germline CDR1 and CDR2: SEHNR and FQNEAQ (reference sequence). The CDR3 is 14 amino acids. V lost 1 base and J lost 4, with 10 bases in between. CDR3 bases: TGTGCCAGCAGCTTAGATGGGGGGGCCACTGAAGCTTTCTTT. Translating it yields CASSLDGGATEAFF.